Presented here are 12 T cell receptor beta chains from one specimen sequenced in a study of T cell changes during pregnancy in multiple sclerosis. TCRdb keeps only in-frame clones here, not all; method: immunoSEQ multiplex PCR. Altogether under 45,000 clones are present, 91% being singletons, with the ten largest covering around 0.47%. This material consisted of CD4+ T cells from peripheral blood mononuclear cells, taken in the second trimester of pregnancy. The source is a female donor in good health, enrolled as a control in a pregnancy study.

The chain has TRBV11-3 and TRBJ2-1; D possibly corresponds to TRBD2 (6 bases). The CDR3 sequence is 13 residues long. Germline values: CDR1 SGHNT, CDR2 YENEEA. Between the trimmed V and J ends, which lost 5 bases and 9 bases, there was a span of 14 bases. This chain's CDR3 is CASSLSGLSEQFF. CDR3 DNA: TGTGCCAGCAGCCTTAGCGGTCTGAGTGAGCAGTTCTTC.

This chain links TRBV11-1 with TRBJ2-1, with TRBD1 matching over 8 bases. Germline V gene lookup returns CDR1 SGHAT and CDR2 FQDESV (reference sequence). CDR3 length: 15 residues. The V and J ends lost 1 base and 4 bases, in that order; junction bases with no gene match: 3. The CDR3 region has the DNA TGTGCCAGCAGCTTAGGACAGGGGTATTACAATGAGCAGTTCTTC. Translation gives CASSLGQGYYNEQFF.

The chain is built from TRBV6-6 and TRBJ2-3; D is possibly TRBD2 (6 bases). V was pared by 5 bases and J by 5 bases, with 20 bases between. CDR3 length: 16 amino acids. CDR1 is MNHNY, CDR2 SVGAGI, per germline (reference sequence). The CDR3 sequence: CASSLAGRNHRDTQYF. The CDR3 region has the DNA TGTGCCAGCAGTCTCGCGGGACGTAATCACCGAGATACGCAGTATTTT.

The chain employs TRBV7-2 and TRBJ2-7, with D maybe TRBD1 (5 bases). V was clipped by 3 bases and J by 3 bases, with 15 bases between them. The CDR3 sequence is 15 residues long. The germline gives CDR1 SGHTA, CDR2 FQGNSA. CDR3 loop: CASSFAPSGNYEQYF. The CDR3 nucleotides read TGTGCCAGCAGCTTCGCCCCTTCAGGGAACTACGAGCAGTACTTC.

CDR3 DNA sequence: TGTGCCAGCAGCAGCAATTACAATGAGCAGTTCTTC. Translating gives CASSSNYNEQFF. The rearrangement joins TRBV5-6 to TRBJ2-1, with D hard to call. Germline-derived CDR1 and CDR2 are SGHDT and YYEEEE. The V end was cut by 4 bases, the J end by 4 bases, with 6 bases between. The CDR3 consists of 12 residues.

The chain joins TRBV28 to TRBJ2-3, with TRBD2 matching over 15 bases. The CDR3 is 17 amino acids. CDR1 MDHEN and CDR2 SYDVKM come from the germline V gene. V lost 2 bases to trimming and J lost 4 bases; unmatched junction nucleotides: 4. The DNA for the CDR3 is TGTGCCAGCAGTTTAGCTGGGACTAGCGGGAGGCCAGATACGCAGTATTTT. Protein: CASSLAGTSGRPDTQYF. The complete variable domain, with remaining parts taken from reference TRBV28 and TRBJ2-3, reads DVKVTQSSRYLVKRTGEKVFLECVQDMDHENMFWYRQDPGLGLRLIYFSYDVKMKEKGDIPEGYSVSREKKERFSLILESASTNQTSMYLCASSLAGTSGRPDTQYFGPGTRLTVL.

CDR3 residues: CASSPDRVTEAFF. The CDR3 DNA sequence: TGTGCCAGCAGCCCGGACAGGGTCACTGAAGCTTTCTTT. The chain is built from TRBV9 and TRBJ1-1, with 8 bases aligning to TRBD1. V shed 4 bases, J shed 4 bases, and the junction held 3 bases outside the gene matches. The CDR3 is 13 residues long. Germline V gene sequence: CDR1 SGDLS, CDR2 YYNGEE.

The DNA of the CDR3 is TGTGCCAGCAGCTCCCGACAGGGGTATGTCTACGAGCAGTACTTC. Translating it yields CASSSRQGYVYEQYF. The chain couples TRBV7-8 to TRBJ2-7; 8 bases agree with TRBD1. The CDR3 runs 15 residues. From germline, CDR1 is SGHVS and CDR2 FQNEAQ. With 4 bases clipped from V and 3 bases from J, the junction kept 8 bases outside the gene matches.

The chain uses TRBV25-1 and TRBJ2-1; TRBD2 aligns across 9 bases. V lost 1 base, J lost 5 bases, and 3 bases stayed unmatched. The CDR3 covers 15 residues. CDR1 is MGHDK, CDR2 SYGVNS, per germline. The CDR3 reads CASSEFAGGHNEQFF. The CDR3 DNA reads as TGTGCCAGCAGTGAATTTGCGGGGGGGCACAATGAGCAGTTCTTC.

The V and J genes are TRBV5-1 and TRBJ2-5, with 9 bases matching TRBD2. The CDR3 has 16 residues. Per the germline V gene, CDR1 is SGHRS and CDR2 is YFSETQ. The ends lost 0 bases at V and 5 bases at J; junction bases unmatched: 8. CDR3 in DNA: TGCGCCAGCAGCTTGGGTGCGAGCGGGGGGTCCGAGACCCAGTACTTC. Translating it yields CASSLGASGGSETQYF. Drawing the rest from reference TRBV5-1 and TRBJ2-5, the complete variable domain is KAGVTQTPRYLIKTRGQQVTLSCSPISGHRSVSWYQQTPGQGLQFLFEYFSETQRNKGNFPGRFSGRQFSNSRSEMNVSTLELGDSALYLCASSLGASGGSETQYFGPGTRLLVL.

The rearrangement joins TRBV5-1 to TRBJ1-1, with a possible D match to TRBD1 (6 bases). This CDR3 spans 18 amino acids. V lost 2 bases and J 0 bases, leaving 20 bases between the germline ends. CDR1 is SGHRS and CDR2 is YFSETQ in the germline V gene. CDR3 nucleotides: TGCGCCAGCAGCTTCAGAATTTCTCGGACAGCGTTGAACACTGAAGCTTTCTTT. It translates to CASSFRISRTALNTEAFF.

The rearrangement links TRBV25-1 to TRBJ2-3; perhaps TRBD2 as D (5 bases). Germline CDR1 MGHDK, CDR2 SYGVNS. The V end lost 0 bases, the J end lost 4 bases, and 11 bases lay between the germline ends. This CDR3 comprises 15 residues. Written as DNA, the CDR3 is TGTGCCAGCAGTGAATATATCGGGGTCGCAGATACGCAGTATTTT. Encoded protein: CASSEYIGVADTQYF.